Reported below is one TCR beta chain. The data derive from a study of identifying expanded T cells in peripheral blood. The repertoire was sequenced with immunoSEQ multiplex PCR; TCRdb's copy has only in-frame clones and lacks some. The sample contains some 95,000 clones, approximately 84% of which appear only once. Source material: blood. The TCR was taken from a person aged 18 to 75 in good health.

CDR3 DNA: TGTGCCTGGAGTACCCAGAGTAGCACTGAAGCTTTCTTT. It codes for CAWSTQSSTEAFF. The rearrangement joins TRBV30 to TRBJ1-1, with unresolved D. CDR1 GTSNPN and CDR2 SVGIG come from the germline V gene (reference sequence). The ends were cut back, 2 bases at V and 4 bases at J, with 11 bases in the middle. This CDR3 is built from 13 residues. The full variable domain, with the rest looked up from reference TRBV30 and TRBJ1-1, is SQTIHQWPATLVQPVGSPLSLECTVEGTSNPNLYWYRQAAGRGLQLLFYSVGIGQISSEVPQNLSASRPQDRQFILSSKKLLLSDSGFYLCAWSTQSSTEAFFGQGTRLTVV.